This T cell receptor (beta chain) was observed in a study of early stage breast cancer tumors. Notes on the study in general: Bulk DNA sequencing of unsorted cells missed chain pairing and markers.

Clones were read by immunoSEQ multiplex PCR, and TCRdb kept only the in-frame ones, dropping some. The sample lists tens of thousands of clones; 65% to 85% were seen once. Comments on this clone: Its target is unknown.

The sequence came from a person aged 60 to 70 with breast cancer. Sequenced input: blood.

The CDR3 region is CASRQGANQPQHF. In DNA, the CDR3 is TGTGCCAGCAGACAGGGTGCCAATCAGCCCCAGCATTTT. The chain carries TRBV6-5 and TRBJ1-5; TRBD1 is a possible D gene (6 bases). The V end lost 6 bases, the J end lost 3 bases, and 9 bases lay between the germline ends. There are 13 residues in the CDR3. Germline CDR1 MNHEY, CDR2 SVGAGI.